This T cell receptor (beta chain) was captured in a study of cytomegalovirus exposure and HLA in healthy donors. Study-wide findings and caveats: HLA alleles showed associations with about 15,000 TCR beta sequences in a later analysis, at a 0.05 false discovery rate. The study designated 160 or so TCR beta chains cytomegalovirus-associated.

For this clone: Its antigen is unidentified.

The length of the CDR3 is 16 residues. Germline values: CDR1 SGHTA, CDR2 FQGTGA. With V trimmed by 2 bases and J by 4 bases, 4 bases remained unmatched. PCR primers comprised 60 Vbeta and 13 Jbeta primers. Profiling relied on immunoSEQ multiplex PCR, and the TCRdb table lists in-frame clones only, not all of them. The sample holds 95,000 to 150,000 clones, more than 65% seen once. The chain recombines TRBV7-3 with TRBJ2-1; 11 bases line up with TRBD2. This clonotype was obtained from a middle-aged woman in good health and CMV-seropositive. Input material: PBMCs. The CDR3 coding sequence is TGTGCCAGCAGCTTATGGGCTAGCGGGAGGTACAATGAGCAGTTCTTC. Translated, it gives CASSLWASGRYNEQFF.